This TCR beta chain was retrieved from a study of CD8 T cells in ankylosing spondylitis. A word on this clonotype: Its antigen is currently unknown.

Study-level points and caveats: From matched ankylosing spondylitis synovial fluid, disease-linked clones were reportedly recovered at significantly enriched levels. In ankylosing spondylitis blood, a motif of seven to nine highly homologous TCR beta variants appeared characteristic.

This CDR3 region has 18 residues. Germline V CDR1 and CDR2: SGHAT, FQNNGV. V dropped 4 bases and J dropped 2; count of bases not matched to a gene: 11. A quantitative 5'-RACE method, one with molecular barcodes, was used to make TCR beta libraries. Each CDR3 protein gets one entry after TCRdb re-called the 5' RACE reads with MiXCR. The sample lists approximately 440,000 distinct CDR3 sequences; 17% were seen once. The chain links TRBV11-2 to TRBJ2-6; the match to TRBD1 covers 7 bases. The source material was blood, either unsorted or a sorted T cell fraction (not recorded which). The receptor was isolated from a male donor with ankylosing spondylitis. The CDR3 loop reads CASSSLLTGSAGANVLTF. The CDR3, as DNA: TGTGCCAGCAGCTCGCTCCTGACAGGGTCGGCTGGGGCCAACGTCCTGACTTTC.